This passage covers 3 T cell receptor beta chains from one sample sequenced in a study of T-cell memory formation after mild COVID-19. TCRdb called the 5' RACE reads again in MiXCR, with one record for every CDR3 protein. The sample includes 470,000 or so distinct CDR3 sequences, roughly 25% seen only once; the top ten take around 13%. The sample taken for sequencing was PBMCs or a T cell subset sorted from them (not recorded which). These receptors were taken from an adult woman who had mild COVID-19 (a few samples of this study predate the infection). Cell type and time point are not known.

The rearrangement joins TRBV20-1 to TRBJ1-1; D is uncertain. From germline, CDR1 is DFQATT and CDR2 SNEGSKA (reference sequence). The CDR3 has 14 amino acids. This CDR3 reads CRSGPGRWDTEAFF. CDR3 bases: TGCAGGAGCGGCCCCGGTAGATGGGACACTGAAGCTTTCTTT.

There are a few counts of this clonotype. The chain links TRBV27 to TRBJ2-7; 9 bases align to TRBD2. This CDR3 is 16 amino acids long. V lost 1 base, J lost 2 bases, and 6 bases stayed unmatched. Germline CDR1 MNHEY, CDR2 SMNVEV (reference sequence). The DNA for the CDR3 is TGTGCCAGCAGTTTATTATCTAGCGGGACCCCCTACGAGCAGTACTTC. Translated, it gives CASSLLSSGTPYEQYF.

The V call is TRBV12-3 or TRBV12-4, the J call TRBJ2-7; D might be TRBD1 or TRBD2, each matching 5 bases. V shed 2 bases and J shed 0 bases, with 14 bases lying between them. The CDR3 totals 16 residues. CDR3 in amino acids: CASSLSLRGASYEQYF. CDR3 nucleotides: TGTGCCAGCAGTTTATCTCTTCGGGGCGCCTCCTACGAGCAGTACTTC.